Shown below are 25 T cell receptor beta chains from a single sample sequenced in a study of tumor and adjacent non-tumor tissue in lung cancer. A modified ARM-PCR protocol with three rounds of nested PCR amplified TCRbeta. TCRdb recomputed calls from the multiplex PCR reads with MiXCR, one row per CDR3 protein. The sample includes 200,000 to 250,000 distinct CDR3 sequences, about 76% of them seen just once. The template was RNA from unsorted bulk tissue. The source material was lung tumor tissue. Receptor source: a man in his 60s with non-small cell lung cancer.

Note on this clonotype: The final CDR3 position lacks the conserved phenylalanine or tryptophan, pointing to a likely read error. The gene calls are TRBV11-3 and TRBJ2-1, with 8 nucleotides matching TRBD2. The germline gives CDR1 SGHNT, CDR2 YENEEA. This CDR3 is built from 14 residues. CDR3 nucleotides: TGTACCTGCAGCCGTTCTAGCGGGTACAATGAGCAGTTCTCC. Encoded protein: CTCSRSSGYNEQFS.

The chain employs TRBV20-1 and TRBJ2-7; the D call may be TRBD1 or TRBD2 (5 bases each). The CDR3 is 12 residues long. V dropped 8 bases and J dropped 5 bases, with 16 bases sitting between them. Germline-derived CDR1 and CDR2 are DFQATT and SNEGSKA (reference sequence). CDR3 bases: TGCAGTATTAGGAGAGGGGAGAACGAGCAGTACTTC. This gives the protein CSIRRGENEQYF.

Turning to this clonotype: Without the conserved terminal phenylalanine or tryptophan, this CDR3 likely stems from a read error. The rearrangement joins TRBV11-2 to TRBJ1-1; D unresolved. Germline CDR1 is SGHAT and CDR2 is FQNNGV. This CDR3 region has 13 residues. DNA for the CDR3: TGTGCCAGCAGCTTGGATATGAAGACTGAAGCTTTCATT. Encoded protein: CASSLDMKTEAFI.

The V gene is TRBV5-4, the J gene TRBJ1-1, with a weak D call TRBD1 (5 bases). The germline V gene has CDR1 SGHNT and CDR2 YYREEE (reference sequence). CDR3 length: 15 amino acids. Trimming removed 4 bases from V and 4 bases from J, with 17 bases in between. The CDR3 DNA is TGTGCCAGCAGCGCACCCCAGGGCTCGGGCACTGAAGCTTTCTTT. This gives the protein CASSAPQGSGTEAFF.

With regard to this clonotype: A read error is possible here, since a much larger clone lies one base away. CDR3 in amino acids: CASSSLPTAGVEQYF. CDR3 sequence (DNA): TGTGCCAGCAGCTCACTCCCCACCGCGGGGGTCGAGCAGTACTTC. The rearrangement links TRBV6-5 to TRBJ2-7, with 7 positions matching TRBD2. The germline V gene encodes CDR1 MNHEY and CDR2 SVGAGI. The CDR3 runs 15 residues. Losses at the gene ends were 6 bases for V and 6 bases for J; bases not matched to a gene: 14.

This clonotype was seen a single time. The junction departs from germline at one end; a sequencing error may be responsible. This chain connects TRBV11-2 to TRBJ2-3; perhaps TRBD2 as D (5 bases). The CDR3 is 15 residues long. Germline CDR1 SGHAT, CDR2 FQNNGV. In nucleotides, the CDR3 is TGTACCAGCAACTTCGGGGTAGGACGCACAGACACGCAGTATTTT. Translating gives CTSNFGVGRTDTQYF.

J is TRBJ2-7 and V is TRBV21-1; the table's D call, TRBD2, has no DNA check behind it. TRBV21-1 is deemed a pseudogene. There are 16 residues in the CDR3. CDR3 DNA: TGTGCCAGCAGCAAAGAAGGGCAGGCGTGGACCTACGAGCAGTACGTC. It encodes CASSKEGQAWTYEQYV.

The V call is TRBV28, the J call TRBJ2-1; 7 bases line up with TRBD2. This CDR3 region has 16 residues. Germline trimming cut 5 bases from V and 4 bases from J; bases unmatched to any gene: 11. Germline V gene data show CDR1 as MDHEN and CDR2 as SYDVKM. CDR3 in amino acids: CASSPGGAGSYNEQFF. CDR3 DNA sequence: TGTGCCAGCAGTCCCGGAGGAGCGGGGAGTTACAATGAGCAGTTCTTC.

Comments on this clonotype: At one end, the junction sequence differs from germline, possibly due to a read error. This chain uses TRBV4-3 with TRBJ1-4, with a weak D call TRBD1 (5 bases). The CDR3 has 16 amino acids. The V gene's germline CDR1 is LGHNA and CDR2 YSLEER. The CDR3 DNA is TGTGCCAGCAGCCGGCGGCAGGGCGCAACTAATGAAAAACCGTTTTTT. Its protein is CASSRRQGATNEKPFF.

The chain carries TRBV20-1 and TRBJ2-5; D unresolved. Trimming took 5 bases from V and 6 from J, leaving 16 bases between them. This CDR3 is built from 13 residues. From germline, CDR1 is DFQATT and CDR2 SNEGSKA (reference sequence). The CDR3 sequence is CSAPVRKGKTQYF. CDR3 DNA sequence: TGCAGTGCTCCAGTTCGTAAAGGGAAGACCCAGTACTTC.

This clonotype was seen a few times. V is TRBV6-1 and J is TRBJ1-6; no clear D. V was trimmed by 4 bases and J by 0 bases, leaving 7 bases between them. CDR3 length: 15 amino acids. Germline V gives CDR1 MNHNS, CDR2 SASEGT. The CDR3 DNA follows: TGTGCCAGCAGTGTATCCGTCTCCTATAATTCACCCCTCCACTTT. Its protein is CASSVSVSYNSPLHF.

The rearrangement uses TRBV11-3 and TRBJ1-4; possible D gene TRBD1, 5 bases. Per germline, CDR1 SGHNT and CDR2 YENEEA. Deletions cut 6 bases from V and 8 bases from J, with 19 bases between. There are 15 residues in the CDR3. The CDR3 DNA reads TGTGCCAGCAGTGCCGGTCCGGGGGTAATAGAAAAACTGTTTTTT. Translation: CASSAGPGVIEKLFF.

The chain carries TRBV19 and TRBJ2-2, with 11 bases matching TRBD2. Germline V gives CDR1 LNHDA, CDR2 SQIVND (reference sequence). The CDR3 loop spans 17 amino acids. Germline trimming cut 5 bases from V and 5 bases from J; bases unmatched to any gene: 10. CDR3 nucleotide sequence: TGTGCCAGTAGTCTATACCCGGGACTAGCGGATACCGGGGAGCTGTTTTTT. Translating gives CASSLYPGLADTGELFF.

The chain has TRBV9 and TRBJ1-1; 10 bases map to TRBD1. Trimming took 2 bases from V and 4 from J; bases not matched to a gene: 8. CDR3 length: 16 amino acids. The V gene's germline CDR1 is SGDLS and CDR2 YYNGEE. The CDR3 spells CASSVGATGGFTEAFF. CDR3 nucleotide sequence: TGTGCCAGCAGCGTGGGAGCGACAGGGGGCTTCACTGAAGCTTTCTTT.

The chain has TRBV20-1 and TRBJ2-2, with D possibly matching TRBD1 (6 bases). With 0 bases removed from V and 0 bases from J, the gap between germline ends came to 14 bases. The CDR3 runs 17 residues. CDR1 is DFQATT, CDR2 SNEGSKA, per germline (reference sequence). CDR3 in DNA: TGCAGTGCTAGAGATGGGGGCAGGGGCGCGAACACCGGGGAGCTGTTTTTT. Protein sequence: CSARDGGRGANTGELFF.

The sample holds one count of this clonotype. V is TRBV30 and J is TRBJ2-1; 9 bases are shared with TRBD1. Germline loops: CDR1 GTSNPN, CDR2 SVGIG (reference sequence). The CDR3 extends over 14 amino acids. Trimming removed 5 bases from V and 6 bases from J; junction bases left unmatched: 8. In DNA form, the CDR3 reads TGTGCCTGGGCTAGGGACAGGGTGTCCAATGAGCAGTTCTTC. It specifies CAWARDRVSNEQFF.

With regard to this clonotype: At one of its ends the junction is not consistent with the germline gene, which may arise from a read error. The chain combines TRBV6-1 with TRBJ2-4; D ambiguous. Germline lookup yields CDR1 MNHNS and CDR2 SASEGT. The CDR3 spans 15 residues. The CDR3 spells CASRMGTQAKNIQYF. The CDR3, as DNA: TGTGCCAGCAGGATGGGTACACAAGCCAAAAACATTCAATACTTC.

Details on this clonotype: Sequence at one end of the junction differs from germline and may be a read error. The chain uses TRBV6-5 and TRBJ2-7, with D unresolved. The CDR3 totals 11 residues. CDR1 is MNHEY and CDR2 is SVGAGI in the germline V gene. The CDR3 is CDSNQCYEQYF. CDR3 coding DNA: TGTGACAGCAACCAGTGTTACGAGCAGTACTTC.

A remark on this clonotype: Given a much more abundant clone one base away, this may be a read error. The chain has TRBV7-8 and TRBJ2-4; 8 bases map to TRBD1. This CDR3 has 15 amino acids. Germline CDR1 and CDR2: SGHVS and FQNEAQ. CDR3 in amino acids: CASSHGQGGGNIKYF. CDR3 nucleotides: TGTGCCAGCAGCCATGGACAGGGTGGCGGGAACATTAAGTACTTC.

The sample holds many counts of this clonotype. This sequence joins TRBV29-1 and TRBJ2-5; a possible D gene is TRBD2 (6 bases). This CDR3 has 14 residues. Germline V CDR1 and CDR2: SQVTM, ANQGSEA. V was clipped by 5 bases and J by 1 base, with 14 bases between them. CDR3 sequence: CSVPGVGSQETQYF. CDR3 DNA: TGCAGCGTTCCGGGAGTTGGGTCCCAAGAGACCCAGTACTTC.

As to this clonotype: A read error may produce the germline difference seen at one junction end. The V and J genes are TRBV6-5 and TRBJ2-5, with D uncertain. The CDR3 spans 13 residues. In germline, CDR1 is MNHEY, CDR2 SVGAGI. In DNA, the CDR3 is TGTGACAGCCGTGGGCTCTCCCAAGAGACCGAGTATTTC. This encodes CDSRGLSQETEYF.

This clonotype has just one count. This may stem from a read error, because a much larger clone lies one nucleotide away. This chain links TRBV7-9 with TRBJ2-5, with D unresolved. In germline, CDR1 is SEHNR, CDR2 FQNEAQ (reference sequence). The CDR3 contains 13 residues. This CDR3 is CASTNPFQETQCF. For the CDR3, the DNA is TGTGCCAGCACCAACCCTTTCCAAGAGACCCAGTGCTTC.

This clonotype was recorded only once. The rearrangement uses TRBV20-1 and TRBJ1-6; D gene uncertain. Germline lookup yields CDR1 DFQATT and CDR2 SNEGSKA (reference sequence). With 2 bases removed from V and 4 bases from J, the gap between germline ends came to 15 bases. The CDR3 covers 16 residues. CDR3: CSARIDKGGYNSPLHF. As DNA, the CDR3 is TGCAGTGCTAGAATAGACAAGGGCGGATATAATTCACCCCTCCACTTT.

The count of this clonotype is one. At one end, the junction sequence differs from germline, possibly due to a read error. This sequence joins TRBV6-1 and TRBJ1-5; D is unresolved. Germline V lookup: CDR1 MNHNS, CDR2 SASEGT. The CDR3 has 13 amino acids. The CDR3: CASATNSNQSQHF. CDR3 bases: TGTGCCAGCGCAACAAATAGCAATCAGTCCCAGCATTTT.

Comment on this clonotype: A read error may explain this, as a much larger clone is one base away. CDR3 coding DNA: TGCGGCAGCAGCCAAGGCGTGTATGGCTACACCTTC. The encoded protein is CGSSQGVYGYTF. The chain has TRBV4-1 and TRBJ1-2; D not certain. The CDR3 has 12 amino acids. In germline, CDR1 is MGHRA, CDR2 YSYEKL.